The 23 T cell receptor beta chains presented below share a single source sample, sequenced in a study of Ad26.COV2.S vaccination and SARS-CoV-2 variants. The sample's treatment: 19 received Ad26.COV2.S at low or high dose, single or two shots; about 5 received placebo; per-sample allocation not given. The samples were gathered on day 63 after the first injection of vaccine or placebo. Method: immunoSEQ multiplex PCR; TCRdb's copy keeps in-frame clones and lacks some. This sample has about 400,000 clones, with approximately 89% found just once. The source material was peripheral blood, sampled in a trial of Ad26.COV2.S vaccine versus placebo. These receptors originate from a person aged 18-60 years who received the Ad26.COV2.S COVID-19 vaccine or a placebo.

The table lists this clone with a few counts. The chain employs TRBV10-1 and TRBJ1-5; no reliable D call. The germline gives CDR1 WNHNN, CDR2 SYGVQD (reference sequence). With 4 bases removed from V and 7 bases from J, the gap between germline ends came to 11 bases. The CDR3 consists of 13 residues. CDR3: CASSADYRQPQHF. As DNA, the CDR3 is TGCGCCAGCAGTGCGGATTATCGGCAGCCCCAGCATTTT.

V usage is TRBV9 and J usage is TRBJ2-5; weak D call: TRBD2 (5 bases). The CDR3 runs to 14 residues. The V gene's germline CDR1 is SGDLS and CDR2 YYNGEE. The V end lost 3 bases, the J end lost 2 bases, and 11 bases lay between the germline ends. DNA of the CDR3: TGTGCCAGCAGCGATCCCGGGAAACAAGAGACCCAGTACTTC. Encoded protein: CASSDPGKQETQYF.

CDR3 DNA sequence: TGTGCCAGCAGTTCCGACAGGCGCGAGCAGTACTTC. Protein product: CASSSDRREQYF. This chain links TRBV28 with TRBJ2-7, with D maybe TRBD1 (6 bases). V was clipped by 4 bases and J by 6 bases, with 10 bases between them. The V gene's germline CDR1 is MDHEN and CDR2 SYDVKM. This CDR3 region has 12 residues.

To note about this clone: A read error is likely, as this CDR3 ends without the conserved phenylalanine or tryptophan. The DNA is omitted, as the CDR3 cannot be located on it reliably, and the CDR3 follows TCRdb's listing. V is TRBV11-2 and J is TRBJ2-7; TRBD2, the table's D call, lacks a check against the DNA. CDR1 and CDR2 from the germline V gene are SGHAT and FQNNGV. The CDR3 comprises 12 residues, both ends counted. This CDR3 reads CASSSLPGLPTS.

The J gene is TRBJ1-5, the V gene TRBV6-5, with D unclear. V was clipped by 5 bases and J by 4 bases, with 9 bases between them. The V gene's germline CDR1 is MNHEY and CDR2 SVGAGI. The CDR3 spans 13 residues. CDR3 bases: TGTGCCAGCAGTCAAAGGGAAAATCAGCCCCAGCATTTT. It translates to CASSQRENQPQHF.

CDR3 in amino acids: CASSSGTGDSEQYF. The CDR3 DNA is TGCGCCAGCAGCTCTGGGACAGGGGATTCCGAGCAGTACTTC. The chain combines TRBV5-1 with TRBJ2-7; 10 positions agree with TRBD1. The V gene end was trimmed by 3 bases and the J gene end by 6 bases; junction bases not matched to a gene: 6. Germline-derived CDR1 and CDR2 are SGHRS and YFSETQ. This CDR3 contains 14 residues.

CDR3 coding DNA: TGTGCCAGCAGCCGCGGGACGGGGATTCTAAATGAGCAGTTCTTC. As protein: CASSRGTGILNEQFF. This sequence joins TRBV3-1 (or the pseudogene TRBV3-2) and TRBJ2-1, with D perhaps TRBD2 (6 bases). With 4 bases removed from V and 7 bases from J, the gap between germline ends came to 17 bases. Germline loops: CDR1 LGHDT, CDR2 YNNKEL (reference sequence). The CDR3 totals 15 residues.

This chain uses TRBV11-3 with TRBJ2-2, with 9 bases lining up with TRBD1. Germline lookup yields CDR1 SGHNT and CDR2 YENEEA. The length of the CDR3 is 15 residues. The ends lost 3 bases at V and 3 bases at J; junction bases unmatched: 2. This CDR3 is CASSFGTGHTGELFF. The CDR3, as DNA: TGTGCCAGCAGCTTCGGGACAGGGCACACCGGGGAGCTGTTTTTT.

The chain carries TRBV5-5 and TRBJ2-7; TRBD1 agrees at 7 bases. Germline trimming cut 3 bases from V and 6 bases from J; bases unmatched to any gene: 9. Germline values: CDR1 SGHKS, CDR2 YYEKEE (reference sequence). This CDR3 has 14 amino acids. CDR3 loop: CASSSLKGTAEQYF. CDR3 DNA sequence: TGTGCCAGCAGCTCCCTAAAGGGGACAGCCGAGCAGTACTTC.

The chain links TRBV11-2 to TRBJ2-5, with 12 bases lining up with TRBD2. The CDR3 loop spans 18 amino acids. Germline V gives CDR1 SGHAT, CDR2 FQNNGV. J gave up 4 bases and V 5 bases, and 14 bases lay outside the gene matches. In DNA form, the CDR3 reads TGTGCCAGCAGCACATGGGGGCTAGCGGGAGGGCAGGGAGAGACCCAGTACTTC. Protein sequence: CASSTWGLAGGQGETQYF.

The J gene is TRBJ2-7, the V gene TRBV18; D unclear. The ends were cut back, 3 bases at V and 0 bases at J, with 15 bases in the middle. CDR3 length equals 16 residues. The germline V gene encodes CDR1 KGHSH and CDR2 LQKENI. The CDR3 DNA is TGTGCCAGCTCACCGAAGACGCCCAGCAGCTCCTACGAGCAGTACTTC. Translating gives CASSPKTPSSSYEQYF.

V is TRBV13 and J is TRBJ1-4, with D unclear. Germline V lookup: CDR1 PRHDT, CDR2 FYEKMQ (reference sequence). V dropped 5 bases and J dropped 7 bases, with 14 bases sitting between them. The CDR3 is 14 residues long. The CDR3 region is CASSDGTRGEKLFF. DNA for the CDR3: TGTGCCAGCAGCGATGGAACTCGGGGTGAAAAACTGTTTTTT.

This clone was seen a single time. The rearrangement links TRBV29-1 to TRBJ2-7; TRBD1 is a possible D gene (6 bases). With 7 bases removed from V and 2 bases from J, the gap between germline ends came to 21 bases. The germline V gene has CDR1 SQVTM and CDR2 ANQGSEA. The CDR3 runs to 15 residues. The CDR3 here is CSALSQGLNTYEQYF. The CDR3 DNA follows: TGCAGCGCTTTGTCCCAGGGGCTTAATACCTACGAGCAGTACTTC.

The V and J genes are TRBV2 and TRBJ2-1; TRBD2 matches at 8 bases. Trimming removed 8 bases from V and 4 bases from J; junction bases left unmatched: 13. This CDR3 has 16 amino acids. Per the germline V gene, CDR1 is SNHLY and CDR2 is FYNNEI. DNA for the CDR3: TGTGCCAGCGCCCGAGAACAACTAGCGGAGTACAATGAGCAGTTCTTC. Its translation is CASAREQLAEYNEQFF.

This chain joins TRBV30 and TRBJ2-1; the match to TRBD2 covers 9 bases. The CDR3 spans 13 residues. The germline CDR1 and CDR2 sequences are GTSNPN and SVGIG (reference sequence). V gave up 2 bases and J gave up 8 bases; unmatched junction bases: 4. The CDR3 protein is CAWSLAGRHEQFF. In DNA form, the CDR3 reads TGTGCCTGGAGTCTAGCGGGGAGGCATGAGCAGTTCTTC.

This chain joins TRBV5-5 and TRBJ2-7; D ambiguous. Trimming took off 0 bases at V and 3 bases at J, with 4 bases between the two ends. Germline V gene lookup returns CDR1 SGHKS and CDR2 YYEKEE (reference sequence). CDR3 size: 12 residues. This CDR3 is CASSLVYYEQYF. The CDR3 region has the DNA TGTGCCAGCAGCTTGGTATACTACGAGCAGTACTTC.

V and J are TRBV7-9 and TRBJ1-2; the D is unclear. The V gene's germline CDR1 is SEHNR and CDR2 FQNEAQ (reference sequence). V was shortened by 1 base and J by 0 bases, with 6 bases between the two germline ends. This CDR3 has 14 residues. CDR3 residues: CASSLGQPNYGYTF. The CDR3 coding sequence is TGTGCCAGCAGCTTAGGGCAGCCTAACTATGGCTACACCTTC.

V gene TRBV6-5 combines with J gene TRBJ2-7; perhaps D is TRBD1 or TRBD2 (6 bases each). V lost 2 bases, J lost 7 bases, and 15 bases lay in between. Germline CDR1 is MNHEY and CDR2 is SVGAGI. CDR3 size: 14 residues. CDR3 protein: CASSYVGGGWEQYF. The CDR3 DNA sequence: TGTGCCAGCAGTTACGTAGGGGGAGGATGGGAGCAGTACTTC.

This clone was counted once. CDR3 sequence reads: CASVLADDTGELFF. The CDR3 region has the DNA TGTGCCAGCGTACTAGCGGATGACACCGGGGAGCTGTTTTTT. This rearrangement joins TRBV2 to TRBJ2-2; 8 nucleotides agree with TRBD2. This CDR3 has 14 residues. V lost 8 bases to trimming and J lost 3 bases; unmatched junction nucleotides: 5. Germline V gene lookup returns CDR1 SNHLY and CDR2 FYNNEI.

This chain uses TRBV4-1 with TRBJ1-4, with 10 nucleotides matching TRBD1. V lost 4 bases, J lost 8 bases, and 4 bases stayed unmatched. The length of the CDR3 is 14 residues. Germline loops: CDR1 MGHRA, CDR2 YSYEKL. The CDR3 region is CASSPGDRGEKLFF. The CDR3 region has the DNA TGCGCCAGCAGCCCGGGGGACAGGGGCGAAAAACTGTTTTTT.

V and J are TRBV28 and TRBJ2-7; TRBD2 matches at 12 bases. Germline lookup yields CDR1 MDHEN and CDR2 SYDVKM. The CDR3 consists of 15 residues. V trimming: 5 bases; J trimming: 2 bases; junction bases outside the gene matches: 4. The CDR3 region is CASSNRTSGTYEQYF. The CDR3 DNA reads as TGTGCCAGCAGTAATCGGACTAGCGGGACCTACGAGCAGTACTTC.

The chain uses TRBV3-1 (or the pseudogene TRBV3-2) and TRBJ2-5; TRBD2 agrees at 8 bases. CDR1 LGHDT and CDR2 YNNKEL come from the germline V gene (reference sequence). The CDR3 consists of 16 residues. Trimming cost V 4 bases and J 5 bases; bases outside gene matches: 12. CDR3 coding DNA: TGTGCCAGCAGCCTCTCCGGGACTAGTGTGCCGGAGACCCAGTACTTC. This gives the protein CASSLSGTSVPETQYF.

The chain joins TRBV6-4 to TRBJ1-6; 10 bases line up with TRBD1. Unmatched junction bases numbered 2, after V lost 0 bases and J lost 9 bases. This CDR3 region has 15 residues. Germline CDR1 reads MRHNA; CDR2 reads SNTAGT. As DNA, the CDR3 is TGTGCCAGCAGTGACTCGCGGGACAGGGGTTCACCCCTCCACTTT. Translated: CASSDSRDRGSPLHF.